The 27 T cell receptor beta chains below were found in one sample sequenced in a study of cytomegalovirus exposure and HLA in healthy donors. A multiplex PCR was run with 60 Vbeta primers and 13 Jbeta primers. Some clones are missing from TCRdb's copy, which holds only in-frame ones; the method was immunoSEQ multiplex PCR. The table has over 130,000 clones, about four fifths seen once; the top ten hold just under 6.5%. Sample: PBMCs. The receptor source for this set is a man in his fifties in good health and CMV-seropositive.

In its sample, this clone is medium-sized. This rearrangement joins TRBV28 to TRBJ2-7; 8 bases agree with TRBD1. The CDR3 runs to 15 residues. Germline V gene lookup returns CDR1 MDHEN and CDR2 SYDVKM. Trimming took 6 bases from V and 4 from J; bases not matched to a gene: 11. The CDR3 DNA reads TGTGCCAGCAGGTTACGGACAGGGACGACTTACGAGCAGTACTTC. Its protein product is CASRLRTGTTYEQYF.

The chain recombines TRBV6-6 with TRBJ1-1, with D possibly being TRBD1 (6 bases). V was shortened by 10 bases and J by 5 bases, with 17 bases between the two germline ends. This CDR3 contains 13 residues. Germline CDR1 MNHNY, CDR2 SVGAGI (reference sequence). CDR3 bases: TGTGCCACCAAACAGAGCCAGGGGACTGAAGCTTTCTTT. It encodes CATKQSQGTEAFF.

This chain uses TRBV6-1 with TRBJ1-4; D might be TRBD1 (6 bases). The CDR3 contains 14 residues. The germline V gene has CDR1 MNHNS and CDR2 SASEGT. The V and J ends lost 5 bases and 6 bases respectively, with 13 bases between them. The CDR3 region is CASSQSDRDEKLFF. The CDR3 nucleotides are TGTGCCAGCAGTCAATCGGACAGAGATGAAAAACTGTTTTTT.

This clone appeared a few times. The rearrangement uses TRBV5-6 and TRBJ2-1; D is perhaps TRBD1 (5 bases). CDR3 length: 15 residues. Trimming stripped 0 bases from V and 3 bases from J, with 10 bases between. The germline gives CDR1 SGHDT, CDR2 YYEEEE. CDR3 sequence (DNA): TGTGCCAGCAGCTTGGTCCAGGGATACTACAATGAGCAGTTCTTC. Amino acid sequence: CASSLVQGYYNEQFF.

The genes are TRBV28 and TRBJ2-5; D is undetermined. The last part of the DNA fits TRBJ2-7 better; the J call may be wrong. CDR1 and CDR2 (germline): MDHEN, SYDVKM. The CDR3 extends over 13 amino acids. The CDR3 sequence: CASSLYSSYEQYF. Written as DNA, the CDR3 is TGTGCCAGCAGTTTATATAGCAGCTACGAGCAGTACTTC.

The chain links TRBV25-1 to TRBJ2-2; 11 bases fit TRBD2. This CDR3 is built from 15 residues. With V trimmed by 7 bases and J by 7 bases, 8 bases remained unmatched. The germline gives CDR1 MGHDK, CDR2 SYGVNS. DNA of the CDR3: TGTGCCAGCACGCTAGCGGGAGGAGTGGGCGGGGAGCTGTTTTTT. Translation: CASTLAGGVGGELFF.

The V gene is TRBV2, the J gene TRBJ2-5, with TRBD1 matching over 7 bases. The CDR3 is made up of 14 amino acids. Germline CDR1 reads SNHLY; CDR2 reads FYNNEI. The J segment lost 5 bases and the V segment lost 4 bases, leaving 7 bases of the junction unmatched. DNA of the CDR3: TGTGCCAGCAGTGGGTTAGGGGGCGGCGAGACCCAGTACTTC. Protein sequence: CASSGLGGGETQYF.

Note on this clone: A junction end diverges from the germline sequence, so it may reflect a read error. The chain joins TRBV18 to TRBJ2-3; tentatively, D is TRBD2 (6 bases). CDR1 is KGHSH and CDR2 is LQKENI in the germline V gene. The CDR3 has 14 amino acids. DNA of the CDR3: TGTGCTAGCTCACCCATCGGGGACTCGGTTCGGGCCGTTTTT. It encodes CASSPIGDSVRAVF.

The chain has TRBV28 and TRBJ2-7; D call uncertain. This CDR3 has 14 amino acids. Trimming took 1 base from V and 3 from J, leaving 10 bases between them. Germline V gene data show CDR1 as MDHEN and CDR2 as SYDVKM. CDR3 amino acids: CASSLYHSLYEQYF. Here the CDR3 DNA reads TGTGCCAGCAGTTTATATCACAGCCTCTACGAGCAGTACTTC. Based on the CDR3 plus reference TRBV28 and TRBJ2-7, the full variable domain is DVKVTQSSRYLVKRTGEKVFLECVQDMDHENMFWYRQDPGLGLRLIYFSYDVKMKEKGDIPEGYSVSREKKERFSLILESASTNQTSMYLCASSLYHSLYEQYFGPGTRLTVT.

This sequence joins TRBV11-2 and TRBJ2-1, with 8 bases matching TRBD2. The CDR3 is made up of 15 amino acids. V shed 4 bases and J 2 bases; nucleotides not matched to a gene: 4. Per the germline V gene, CDR1 is SGHAT and CDR2 is FQNNGV. The CDR3 bases are TGTGCCAGCAGCTCGACTAGCGCAACCTACAATGAGCAGTTCTTC. This translates into CASSSTSATYNEQFF. Based on the CDR3 plus reference TRBV11-2 and TRBJ2-1, the full variable domain is EAGVAQSPRYKIIEKRQSVAFWCNPISGHATLYWYQQILGQGPKLLIQFQNNGVVDDSQLPKDRFSAERLKGVDSTLKIQPAKLEDSAVYLCASSSTSATYNEQFFGPGTRLTVL.

This chain joins TRBV5-1 and TRBJ1-4; D may be TRBD1 (5 bases). This CDR3 region has 13 residues. Germline CDR1 reads SGHRS; CDR2 reads YFSETQ. Trimming removed 6 bases at V and 3 bases at J, with 9 bases between. As DNA, the CDR3 is TGCGCCAGCAACGGGGGAGCTAATGAAAAACTGTTTTTT. It is translated as CASNGGANEKLFF.

This rearrangement joins TRBV6-1 to TRBJ2-1; TRBD2 matches 11 bases. This CDR3 has 16 residues. The V gene's germline CDR1 is MNHNS and CDR2 SASEGT. J lost 5 bases, V lost 4 bases, and 7 bases had no gene match. CDR3 residues: CASSGSIAGGDNEQFF. In DNA, the CDR3 is TGTGCCAGCAGTGGCTCTATAGCGGGAGGGGACAATGAGCAGTTCTTC.

The chain recombines TRBV10-3 with TRBJ2-2, with 8 bases fitting TRBD2. Per the germline V gene, CDR1 is ENHRY and CDR2 is SYGVKD. J lost 7 bases, V lost 6 bases, and 7 bases had no gene match. This CDR3 region has 14 residues. The CDR3 reads CAISGTSLDGELFF. In nucleotides, the CDR3 is TGTGCCATCAGCGGGACTAGTTTAGACGGGGAGCTGTTTTTT.

This chain connects TRBV7-6 to TRBJ2-1; maybe TRBD1 (5 bases). CDR3 length equals 15 residues. Per the germline V gene, CDR1 is SGHVS and CDR2 is FNYEAQ. V lost 6 bases and J lost 8, with 20 bases in between. DNA for the CDR3: TGTGCCAGCAGTCCCAGGGCCTGGGGCGTCGATGAGCAGTTCTTC. Residues: CASSPRAWGVDEQFF.

The genes are TRBV4-1 and TRBJ2-7, with 7 bases fitting TRBD1. This CDR3 is built from 15 residues. CDR1 MGHRA and CDR2 YSYEKL come from the germline V gene. With V trimmed by 0 bases and J by 2 bases, 4 bases remained unmatched. CDR3 nucleotides: TGCGCCAGCAGCCAAGACTCAGGGGGACCCTACGAGCAGTACTTC. This encodes CASSQDSGGPYEQYF.

The chain couples TRBV2 to TRBJ1-1, with D unresolved. Germline V CDR1 and CDR2: SNHLY, FYNNEI. Trimming removed 2 bases at V and 5 bases at J, with 12 bases between. This CDR3 comprises 14 residues. CDR3 region: CASSEQATGTEAFF. CDR3 sequence (DNA): TGTGCCAGCAGTGAACAGGCGACGGGGACTGAAGCTTTCTTT. The full variable domain, completed using reference TRBV2 and TRBJ1-1, is EPEVTQTPSHQVTQMGQEVILRCVPISNHLYFYWYRQILGQKVEFLVSFYNNEISEKSEIFDDQFSVERPDGSNFTLKIRSTKLEDSAMYFCASSEQATGTEAFFGQGTRLTVV.

V usage is TRBV4-1 and J usage is TRBJ2-7, with TRBD2 matching 7 bases. The germline V gene encodes CDR1 MGHRA and CDR2 YSYEKL. The V segment lost 1 base and the J segment 4 bases; nucleotides outside the gene matches: 7. CDR3 size: 15 residues. The CDR3, as DNA: TGCGCCAGCAGCCAAGGGGGCGGGAGCCGTTACGAGCAGTACTTC. Amino acid sequence: CASSQGGGSRYEQYF.

This clone was picked up one time. The chain is built from TRBV21-1 and TRBJ1-5; the DNA was not compared with TRBD1, the D call given in the table. TRBV21-1 is tagged as a pseudogene. The length of the CDR3 is 15 residues. CDR3 residues: CASSKIRHCNQPQHF. Here the CDR3 DNA reads TGTGCCAGCAGCAAAATCCGACATTGCAATCAGCCCCAGCATTTT.

The J gene is TRBJ2-3, the V gene TRBV20-1; D unclear. From germline, CDR1 is DFQATT and CDR2 SNEGSKA (reference sequence). The CDR3 spans 9 residues. The V end lost 4 bases, the J end lost 8 bases, and 4 bases lay between the germline ends. CDR3 sequence reads: CSAKSTQYF. The CDR3 DNA is TGCAGTGCTAAGAGTACGCAGTATTTT.

Only one count was recorded for this clone. Here the CDR3 DNA reads TGCGCCAGCAGCTCCCGCGGGACAGGGGATAGCCAATACGAGCAGTACTTC. Protein: CASSSRGTGDSQYEQYF. This chain joins TRBV5-1 and TRBJ2-7; 10 positions match TRBD1. Germline trimming cut 3 bases from V and 4 bases from J; bases unmatched to any gene: 13. Germline V gene lookup returns CDR1 SGHRS and CDR2 YFSETQ. The CDR3 covers 17 residues.

This clone was seen just once. The chain links TRBV5-1 to TRBJ2-5; 9 nucleotides match TRBD1. Germline-derived CDR1 and CDR2 are SGHRS and YFSETQ. J gave up 11 bases and V 5 bases, and 13 bases lay outside the gene matches. This CDR3 contains 14 residues. In nucleotides, the CDR3 is TGCGCCAGCAGAGAAACAGGGGGCTGGGGGGAGCAGTACTTC. It translates to CASRETGGWGEQYF.

The V and J genes are TRBV19 and TRBJ2-7, with 8 bases lining up with TRBD2. Losses at the gene ends were 1 base for V and 2 bases for J; bases not matched to a gene: 4. CDR1 and CDR2 from the germline V gene are LNHDA and SQIVND (reference sequence). The CDR3 runs 15 residues. The CDR3 loop is CASSIAPSGPYEQYF. DNA of the CDR3: TGTGCCAGTAGTATAGCGCCTAGCGGGCCCTACGAGCAGTACTTC.

This clone was seen just once. The rearrangement uses TRBV5-6 and TRBJ2-3, with D perhaps matching TRBD2 (5 bases). Trimming shortened V by 0 bases and J by 7 bases, and 12 bases separated the two germline ends. From germline, CDR1 is SGHDT and CDR2 YYEEEE. CDR3 size: 14 residues. The CDR3 nucleotides are TGTGCCAGCAGCTTGGTGGAGGTCTGGAATACGCAGTATTTT. It translates to CASSLVEVWNTQYF.

The chain carries TRBV6-5 and TRBJ2-7; TRBD2 matches 9 bases. The germline V gene encodes CDR1 MNHEY and CDR2 SVGAGI. V lost 4 bases and J lost 0; bases outside the gene matches: 4. There are 15 residues in the CDR3. The CDR3 is CASSSASGISYEQYF. The CDR3 DNA is TGTGCCAGCAGTTCAGCTAGCGGGATCTCCTACGAGCAGTACTTC.

V usage is TRBV6-5 and J usage is TRBJ1-1; D gene unclear. V lost 6 bases and J 1 base, leaving 9 bases between the germline ends. This CDR3 has 13 residues. The germline V gene has CDR1 MNHEY and CDR2 SVGAGI. CDR3 sequence: CASRLGRNTEAFF. CDR3 coding DNA: TGTGCCAGCAGACTTGGGAGGAACACTGAAGCTTTCTTT.

The chain employs TRBV14 and TRBJ1-2; tentatively, D is TRBD1 (6 bases). The CDR3 extends over 13 amino acids. Germline values: CDR1 SGHDN, CDR2 FVKESK. Trimming took 2 bases from V and 2 from J, leaving 6 bases between them. CDR3 in DNA: TGTGCCAGCAGCCAACAGGGGAACTATGGCTACACCTTC. Translated, it gives CASSQQGNYGYTF.

The gene calls are TRBV10-1 and TRBJ1-3, with 7 bases aligning to TRBD1. CDR1 is WNHNN and CDR2 is SYGVQD in the germline V gene (reference sequence). Trimming removed 10 bases from V and 0 bases from J; junction bases left unmatched: 12. The CDR3 is made up of 16 amino acids. This CDR3 is CATSPAGQISGNTIYF. Here the CDR3 DNA reads TGCGCCACCTCGCCCGCGGGACAGATCTCTGGAAACACCATATATTTT.